This entry lists 31 T cell receptor beta chains sequenced from one sample in a study of blood T cell repertoires in COVID-19. The assay was immunoSEQ multiplex PCR, and TCRdb's table has in-frame clones only and misses some. The profile covers about 120,000 clones, with 85% appearing a single time and 9.5% to 13% taken by the ten largest. Sequenced material: peripheral blood. All receptors derive from a man older than 75 with acute or convalescent COVID-19.

CDR3 DNA: TGTGCCAGCAGCTTAGGGATCGCCGGGAGAGAGACCCAGTACTTC. Protein sequence: CASSLGIAGRETQYF. This chain connects TRBV7-9 to TRBJ2-5, with D maybe TRBD2 (6 bases). Germline V gene sequence: CDR1 SEHNR, CDR2 FQNEAQ (reference sequence). The CDR3 runs 15 residues. V lost 1 base to trimming and J lost 4 bases, with 13 bases between them.

This chain connects TRBV18 to TRBJ2-2; TRBD2 might be the D (5 bases). V shed 6 bases and J shed 6 bases, with 14 bases lying between them. The germline gives CDR1 KGHSH, CDR2 LQKENI. CDR3 size: 14 residues. The CDR3 region has the DNA TGTGCCAGCTCGTATAGTCGGGGATCCGGGGAGCTGTTTTTT. Translated: CASSYSRGSGELFF.

J is TRBJ1-1 and V is TRBV7-3; D gene ambiguous. Germline CDR1 is SGHTA and CDR2 is FQGTGA. Trimming cost V 0 bases and J 5 bases, with 16 bases left between them. The CDR3 covers 16 residues. The CDR3 sequence: CASSLTSLERGTEAFF. The CDR3 DNA is TGTGCCAGCAGCTTAACGTCACTGGAACGGGGAACTGAAGCTTTCTTT.

This chain joins TRBV14 and TRBJ2-2, with D hard to call. Trimming left V 1 base short and J 6 bases short, with 12 bases between. The CDR3 has 15 amino acids. The germline CDR1 and CDR2 sequences are SGHDN and FVKESK. CDR3 sequence (DNA): TGTGCCAGCAGCCAAGTTTCGCCGGGTTCCGGGGAGCTGTTTTTT. This sequence encodes CASSQVSPGSGELFF.

The chain carries TRBV28 and TRBJ2-5, with D tentatively TRBD1 (6 bases). The V and J ends lost 3 bases and 4 bases respectively, with 15 bases between them. Per germline, CDR1 MDHEN and CDR2 SYDVKM. This CDR3 comprises 15 residues. The chain's CDR3 is CASSLIGQTLETQYF. CDR3 bases: TGTGCCAGCAGTTTGATCGGACAGACGTTAGAGACCCAGTACTTC.

This sequence joins TRBV5-6 and TRBJ1-6; 8 positions match TRBD1. Germline trimming cut 5 bases from V and 7 bases from J; bases unmatched to any gene: 8. This CDR3 is 15 amino acids long. Germline V CDR1 and CDR2: SGHDT, YYEEEE. CDR3 nucleotide sequence: TGTGCCAGCAGATACCGACAGGGGAAGAATTCACCCCTCCACTTT. It translates to CASRYRQGKNSPLHF.

The chain carries TRBV12-3 or TRBV12-4 and TRBJ2-5, with TRBD1 as a possible D gene (5 bases). The CDR3 is 13 residues long. The ends were cut back, 3 bases at V and 4 bases at J, with 9 bases in the middle. Here the CDR3 DNA reads TGTGCCAGCAGTTTTTGGGGCGCAGAGACCCAGTACTTC. Encoded protein: CASSFWGAETQYF.

The rearrangement links TRBV5-1 to TRBJ1-1, with D tentatively TRBD1 (5 bases). Deletions cut 6 bases from V and 1 base from J, with 10 bases between. Germline CDR1 and CDR2: SGHRS and YFSETQ. The CDR3 length is 13 residues. In DNA form, the CDR3 reads TGCGCCAGCACCGGACAAGAGAACACTGAAGCTTTCTTT. Translated: CASTGQENTEAFF.

The chain has TRBV19 and TRBJ1-5, with a tentative D call TRBD1 (6 bases). Trimming cost V 3 bases and J 4 bases, with 7 bases left between them. The length of the CDR3 is 13 residues. Germline lookup yields CDR1 LNHDA and CDR2 SQIVND (reference sequence). CDR3 in DNA: TGTGCCAGTAGTATGGACAGTAATCAGCCCCAGCATTTT. Translation gives CASSMDSNQPQHF.

The chain is built from TRBV6-5 and TRBJ1-1, with D maybe TRBD1 (6 bases). This CDR3 spans 12 amino acids. Germline assignment: CDR1 MNHEY and CDR2 SVGAGI. Trimming removed 2 bases from V and 11 bases from J, with 12 bases in between. The CDR3 spells CASSYTGFQAFF. DNA of the CDR3: TGTGCCAGCAGTTACACAGGGTTTCAGGCTTTCTTT.

The chain employs TRBV6-5 and TRBJ1-2; a weak D match, TRBD1 (6 bases). Trimming removed 6 bases at V and 6 bases at J, with 17 bases between. The CDR3 consists of 14 residues. The germline gives CDR1 MNHEY, CDR2 SVGAGI. The CDR3 protein is CASRVGRGSHGYTF. CDR3 bases: TGTGCCAGCAGAGTCGGCAGGGGCTCACATGGCTACACCTTC.

The chain uses TRBV12-3 or TRBV12-4 and TRBJ2-1; possible D gene TRBD1, 6 bases. Trimming took off 6 bases at V and 9 bases at J, with 15 bases between the two ends. This CDR3 has 13 amino acids. Here the CDR3 reads CASSPNRVAEQFF. CDR3 DNA: TGTGCCAGCAGCCCCAACAGGGTTGCTGAGCAGTTCTTC.

In this sample, this clone turned up once. This sequence joins TRBV25-1 and TRBJ1-1; TRBD1 matches at 8 bases. CDR3 size: 11 residues. The V segment lost 6 bases and the J segment 8 bases; nucleotides outside the gene matches: 2. Germline V gene lookup returns CDR1 MGHDK and CDR2 SYGVNS. CDR3 region: CASRRQGEAFF. CDR3 coding DNA: TGTGCCAGCAGAAGACAGGGGGAAGCTTTCTTT. Looking up the rest from reference TRBV25-1 and TRBJ1-1 gives the full variable domain: EADIYQTPRYLVIGTGKKITLECSQTMGHDKMYWYQQDPGMELHLIHYSYGVNSTEKGDLSSESTVSRIRTEHFPLTLESARPSHTSQYLCASRRQGEAFFGQGTRLTVV.

This clone was seen more than once but under ten times. V is TRBV11-2 and J is TRBJ2-7; no clear D gene. The CDR3 spans 13 residues. Trimming shortened V by 2 bases and J by 1 base, and 6 bases separated the two germline ends. Germline CDR1 reads SGHAT; CDR2 reads FQNNGV. CDR3 sequence: CASSLNPSYEQYF. The CDR3 region has the DNA TGTGCCAGCAGCTTAAATCCTTCCTACGAGCAGTACTTC.

This clone has just a few counts. This rearrangement joins TRBV18 to TRBJ1-1; 8 nucleotides align to TRBD1. The V and J ends lost 5 bases and 0 bases, in that order; junction bases with no gene match: 14. CDR1 is KGHSH and CDR2 is LQKENI in the germline V gene. This CDR3 is built from 18 residues. This CDR3 reads CASSRSHGTGGMNTEAFF. The DNA of the CDR3 is TGTGCCAGCTCAAGATCTCACGGGACAGGAGGTATGAACACTGAAGCTTTCTTT.

This clone has a single count. For the CDR3, the DNA is TGTGCCAGCAGCTCCCCGGACATGGATGGCTACACCTTC. This gives the protein CASSSPDMDGYTF. The chain links TRBV7-3 to TRBJ1-2, with D possibly being TRBD1 (5 bases). The CDR3 is 13 amino acids. Trimming took off 4 bases at V and 6 bases at J, with 12 bases between the two ends. Looked up from germline, CDR1 is SGHTA and CDR2 is FQGTGA.

V gene TRBV18 combines with J gene TRBJ2-6, with D possibly TRBD1 on 6 matching bases. Germline V CDR1 and CDR2: KGHSH, LQKENI. The CDR3 has 17 amino acids. V lost 3 bases and J 2 bases, leaving 14 bases between the germline ends. In nucleotides, the CDR3 is TGTGCCAGCTCACCTGGGTCCACAGGGACTGGGGCCAACGTCCTGACTTTC. Its translation is CASSPGSTGTGANVLTF.

The gene calls are TRBV9 and TRBJ1-2; D unclear. Germline V gives CDR1 SGDLS, CDR2 YYNGEE. The CDR3 length is 15 residues. V was shortened by 0 bases and J by 4 bases, with 13 bases between the two germline ends. The CDR3 loop is CASSVVWGEGYGYTF. Written as DNA, the CDR3 is TGTGCCAGCAGCGTAGTTTGGGGAGAGGGCTATGGCTACACCTTC.

The V gene is TRBV29-1, the J gene TRBJ2-7, with a tentative D call TRBD1 (6 bases). The CDR3 is 13 amino acids. Germline CDR1 reads SQVTM; CDR2 reads ANQGSEA. V was pared by 2 bases and J by 2 bases, with 10 bases between. CDR3 amino acids: CSVESGQTYEQYF. The CDR3 DNA reads as TGCAGCGTTGAATCGGGACAAACCTACGAGCAGTACTTC.

The table lists this clone with a few counts. The chain carries TRBV6-2 or TRBV6-3 and TRBJ2-1; no definite D call. Germline loops: CDR1 MNHEY, CDR2 SVGEGT. Trimming took 3 bases from V and 1 from J, leaving 10 bases between them. This CDR3 region has 15 residues. Here the CDR3 DNA reads TGTGCCAGCAGTTATAGACTTCGATCCTACAATGAGCAGTTCTTC. Translating gives CASSYRLRSYNEQFF.

The gene calls are TRBV12-3 or TRBV12-4 and TRBJ1-1; no reliable D call. This CDR3 spans 11 amino acids. The ends were cut back, 7 bases at V and 1 base at J, with 4 bases in the middle. CDR3 loop: CASNTNTEAFF. In DNA, the CDR3 is TGTGCCAGCAACACGAACACTGAAGCTTTCTTT.

The chain employs TRBV15 and TRBJ1-2; 11 bases are a match to TRBD1. J was trimmed by 0 bases and V by 3 bases; bases with no gene match: 9. CDR1 is LNHNV and CDR2 is YYDKDF in the germline V gene (reference sequence). The CDR3 consists of 18 residues. CDR3 region: CATSSPGTGGFSNYGYTF. The CDR3 coding sequence is TGTGCCACCAGCAGTCCCGGGACAGGGGGTTTTTCTAACTATGGCTACACCTTC.

The chain couples TRBV6-1 to TRBJ1-5; a possible D gene is TRBD1 (6 bases). Germline V gives CDR1 MNHNS, CDR2 SASEGT. The V gene lost 2 bases and the J gene lost 1 base, with 18 bases spanning the gap. The CDR3 length is 18 residues. CDR3 sequence: CASSEFGRGTVSNQPQHF. In nucleotides, the CDR3 is TGTGCCAGCAGTGAATTTGGCAGGGGAACAGTAAGCAATCAGCCCCAGCATTTT.

This clone was counted once. This chain links TRBV4-2 with TRBJ1-1; D perhaps matches TRBD1 (6 bases). Germline V lookup: CDR1 LGHNA, CDR2 YNFKEQ. V lost 3 bases to trimming and J lost 8 bases, with 25 bases between them. CDR3 length: 17 amino acids. The CDR3 DNA sequence: TGTGCCAGCAGCCAGGATACACGACTAAGCGGGGGCGGGGAAGCTTTCTTT. This gives the protein CASSQDTRLSGGGEAFF.

The V gene is TRBV5-1, the J gene TRBJ2-5; D might be TRBD2 (5 bases). Per germline, CDR1 SGHRS and CDR2 YFSETQ. Trimming left V 4 bases short and J 1 base short, with 8 bases between. This CDR3 has 13 residues. The CDR3 is CASSQGLQETQYF. CDR3 bases: TGCGCCAGCAGCCAAGGACTCCAAGAGACCCAGTACTTC.

The V call is TRBV6-6, the J call TRBJ1-2, with 12 nucleotides matching TRBD1. Per germline, CDR1 MNHNY and CDR2 SVGAGI (reference sequence). The CDR3 length is 13 residues. V lost 10 bases and J lost 8; bases outside the gene matches: 8. CDR3 amino acids: CAIAGTGGRGYTF. The CDR3 coding sequence is TGTGCCATCGCCGGGACAGGGGGCCGAGGCTACACCTTC.

A few counts support this clone. This chain joins TRBV24-1 and TRBJ2-2; 7 bases map to TRBD2. CDR1 KGHDR and CDR2 SFDVKD come from the germline V gene. CDR3 length equals 14 residues. V shed 9 bases, J shed 6 bases, and the junction held 9 bases outside the gene matches. As DNA, the CDR3 is TGTGCCACCTCCTGGGGAGGGTCAGCCGGGGAGCTGTTTTTT. It codes for CATSWGGSAGELFF.

This clone appeared once. The genes are TRBV5-1 and TRBJ1-6, with no clear D. The germline gives CDR1 SGHRS, CDR2 YFSETQ. The V gene lost 4 bases and the J gene lost 0 bases, with 11 bases spanning the gap. The CDR3 runs 16 residues. CDR3 amino acids: CASSPGSSSYNSPLHF. The CDR3 DNA sequence: TGCGCCAGCAGCCCGGGATCCTCCTCCTATAATTCACCCCTCCACTTT.

The chain combines TRBV5-1 with TRBJ2-7; 7 nucleotides align to TRBD2. CDR1 is SGHRS and CDR2 is YFSETQ in the germline V gene. CDR3 length equals 13 residues. Trimming removed 3 bases from V and 6 bases from J; junction bases left unmatched: 6. The CDR3 sequence: CASSSWEGSEQYF. As DNA, the CDR3 is TGCGCCAGCAGCTCCTGGGAGGGGAGCGAGCAGTACTTC. The variable domain in full, completed from reference TRBV5-1 and TRBJ2-7, reads KAGVTQTPRYLIKTRGQQVTLSCSPISGHRSVSWYQQTPGQGLQFLFEYFSETQRNKGNFPGRFSGRQFSNSRSEMNVSTLELGDSALYLCASSSWEGSEQYFGPGTRLTVT.

This clone was found a few times. J is TRBJ1-1 and V is TRBV3-1 (or the pseudogene TRBV3-2); no reliable D call. Trimming removed 1 base from V and 5 bases from J, with 11 bases in between. Germline CDR1 and CDR2: LGHDT and YNNKEL (reference sequence). This CDR3 has 14 amino acids. In DNA, the CDR3 is TGTGCCAGCAGCCAAGGGCAAAGTGAAACTGAAGCTTTCTTT. It encodes CASSQGQSETEAFF.

The chain joins TRBV7-9 to TRBJ2-3, with 7 bases matching TRBD2. Germline V gives CDR1 SEHNR, CDR2 FQNEAQ (reference sequence). The CDR3 totals 15 residues. Unmatched junction bases numbered 6, after V lost 2 bases and J lost 4 bases. Written as DNA, the CDR3 is TGTGCCAGCAGCTTACCTAGCGGAGGGGCAGATACGCAGTATTTT. This gives the protein CASSLPSGGADTQYF.